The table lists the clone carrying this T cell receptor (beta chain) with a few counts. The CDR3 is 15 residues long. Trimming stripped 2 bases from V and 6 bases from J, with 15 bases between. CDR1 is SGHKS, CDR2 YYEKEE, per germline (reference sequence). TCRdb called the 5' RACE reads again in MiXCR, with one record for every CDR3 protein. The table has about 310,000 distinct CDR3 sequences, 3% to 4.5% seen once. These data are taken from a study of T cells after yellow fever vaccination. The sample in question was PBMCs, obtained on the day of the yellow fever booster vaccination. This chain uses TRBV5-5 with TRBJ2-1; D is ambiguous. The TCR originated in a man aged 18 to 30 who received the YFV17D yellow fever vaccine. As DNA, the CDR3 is TGTGCCAGCAGCTTACTTAGTATACCCCCCAATGAGCAGTTCTTC. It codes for CASSLLSIPPNEQFF.